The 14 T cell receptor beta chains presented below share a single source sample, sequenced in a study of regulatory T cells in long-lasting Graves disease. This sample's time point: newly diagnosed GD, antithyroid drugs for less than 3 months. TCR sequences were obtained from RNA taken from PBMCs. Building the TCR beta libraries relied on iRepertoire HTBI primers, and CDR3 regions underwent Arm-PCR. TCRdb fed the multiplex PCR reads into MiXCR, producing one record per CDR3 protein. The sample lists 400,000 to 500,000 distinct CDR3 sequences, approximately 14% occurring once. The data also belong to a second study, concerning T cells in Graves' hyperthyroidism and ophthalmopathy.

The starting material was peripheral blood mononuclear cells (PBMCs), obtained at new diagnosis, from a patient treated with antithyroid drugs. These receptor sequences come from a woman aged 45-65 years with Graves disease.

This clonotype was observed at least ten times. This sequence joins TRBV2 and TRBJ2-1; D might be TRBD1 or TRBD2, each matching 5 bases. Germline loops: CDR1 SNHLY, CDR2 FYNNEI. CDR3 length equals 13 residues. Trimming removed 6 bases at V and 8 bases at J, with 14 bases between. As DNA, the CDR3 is TGTGCCAGCAGGGGGGTAGGCGAGGATGAGCAGTTCTTC. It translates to CASRGVGEDEQFF.

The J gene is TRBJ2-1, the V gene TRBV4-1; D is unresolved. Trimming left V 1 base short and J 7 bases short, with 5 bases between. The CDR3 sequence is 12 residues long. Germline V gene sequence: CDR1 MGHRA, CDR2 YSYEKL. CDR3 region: CASSQVENEQFF. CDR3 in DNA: TGCGCCAGCAGCCAAGTTGAAAATGAGCAGTTCTTC.

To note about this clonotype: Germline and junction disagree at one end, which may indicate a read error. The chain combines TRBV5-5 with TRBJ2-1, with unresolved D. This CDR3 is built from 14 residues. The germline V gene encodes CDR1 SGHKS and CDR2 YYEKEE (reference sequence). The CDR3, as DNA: TGTGCCAGCAGCTTGGGAGTATCTTACAATGAGCAGCTCTTC. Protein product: CASSLGVSYNEQLF.

DNA of the CDR3: TGTGCCAGTGCTACGCCGGAGAGCGGGAGATTGGAGACCCAGTACTTC. Protein product: CASATPESGRLETQYF. The rearrangement joins TRBV25-1 to TRBJ2-5, with 8 bases identical to TRBD2. After removal of 9 bases from V and 5 bases from J, the junction contained 17 bases not matched to a gene. Germline CDR1 MGHDK, CDR2 SYGVNS. The CDR3 runs 16 residues.

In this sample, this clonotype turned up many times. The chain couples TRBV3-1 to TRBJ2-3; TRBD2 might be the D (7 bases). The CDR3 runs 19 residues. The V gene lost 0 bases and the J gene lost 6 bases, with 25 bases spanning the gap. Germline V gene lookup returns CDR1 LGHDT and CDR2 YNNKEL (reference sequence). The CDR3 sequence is CASSQDWGGPPGHTDTQYF. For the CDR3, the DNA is TGTGCCAGCAGCCAAGATTGGGGGGGGCCACCGGGCCACACCGATACGCAGTATTTT.

In DNA form, the CDR3 reads TGCGCCAGCAGGGTAGCGGGAGCGAACACCGGGGAGCTGTTTTTT. Translating gives CASRVAGANTGELFF. This chain connects TRBV4-1 to TRBJ2-2; the match to TRBD2 covers 9 bases. The V gene's germline CDR1 is MGHRA and CDR2 YSYEKL. The CDR3 extends over 15 amino acids. The trim removed 6 bases at V and 0 bases at J, leaving 2 bases unmatched.

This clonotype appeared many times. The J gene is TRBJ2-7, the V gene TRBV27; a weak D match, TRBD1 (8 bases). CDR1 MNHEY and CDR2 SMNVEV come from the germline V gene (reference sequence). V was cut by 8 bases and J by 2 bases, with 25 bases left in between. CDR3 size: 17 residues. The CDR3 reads CASRPDRVPGGPYEQYF. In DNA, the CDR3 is TGTGCCAGCCGACCGGACAGGGTACCGGGAGGCCCCTACGAGCAGTACTTC.

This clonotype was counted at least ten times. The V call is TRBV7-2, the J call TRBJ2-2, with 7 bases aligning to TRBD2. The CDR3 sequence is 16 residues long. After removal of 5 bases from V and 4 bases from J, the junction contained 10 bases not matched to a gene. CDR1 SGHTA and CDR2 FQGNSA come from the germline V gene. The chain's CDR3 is CASSPWGEGRTGELFF. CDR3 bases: TGTGCCAGCAGCCCTTGGGGGGAGGGCCGCACCGGGGAGCTGTTTTTT.

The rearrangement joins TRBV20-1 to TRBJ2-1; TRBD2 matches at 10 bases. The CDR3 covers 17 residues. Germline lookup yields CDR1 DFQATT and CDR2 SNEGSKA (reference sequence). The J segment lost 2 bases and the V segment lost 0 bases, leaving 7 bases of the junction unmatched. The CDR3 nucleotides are TGCAGTGCTAGAGACGTTTTGAGCGGGAGGGCCTACAATGAGCAGTTCTTC. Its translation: CSARDVLSGRAYNEQFF.

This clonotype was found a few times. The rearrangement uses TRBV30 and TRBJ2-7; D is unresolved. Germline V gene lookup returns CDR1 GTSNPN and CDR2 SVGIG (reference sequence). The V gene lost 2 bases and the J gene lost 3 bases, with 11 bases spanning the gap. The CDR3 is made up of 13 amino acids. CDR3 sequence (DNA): TGTGCCTGGAGTTCACCGTCCCTCTACGAGCAGTACTTC. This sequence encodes CAWSSPSLYEQYF.

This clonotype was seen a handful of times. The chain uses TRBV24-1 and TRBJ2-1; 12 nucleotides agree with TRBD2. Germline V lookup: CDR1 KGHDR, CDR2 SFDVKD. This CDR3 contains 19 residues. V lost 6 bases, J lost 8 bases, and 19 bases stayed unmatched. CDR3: CATSSWDTGLAGRLDEQFF. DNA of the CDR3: TGTGCCACCAGTTCATGGGACACAGGACTAGCGGGAAGATTGGATGAGCAGTTCTTC.

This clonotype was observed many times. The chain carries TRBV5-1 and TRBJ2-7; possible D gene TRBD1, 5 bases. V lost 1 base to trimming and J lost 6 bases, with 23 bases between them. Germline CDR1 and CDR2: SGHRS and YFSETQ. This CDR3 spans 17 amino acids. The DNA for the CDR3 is TGCGCCAGCAGCTTGCGGTTTCAGGGTTCCGCACCTTCCGAGCAGTACTTC. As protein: CASSLRFQGSAPSEQYF. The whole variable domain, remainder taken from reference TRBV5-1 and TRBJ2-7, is KAGVTQTPRYLIKTRGQQVTLSCSPISGHRSVSWYQQTPGQGLQFLFEYFSETQRNKGNFPGRFSGRQFSNSRSEMNVSTLELGDSALYLCASSLRFQGSAPSEQYFGPGTRLTVT.

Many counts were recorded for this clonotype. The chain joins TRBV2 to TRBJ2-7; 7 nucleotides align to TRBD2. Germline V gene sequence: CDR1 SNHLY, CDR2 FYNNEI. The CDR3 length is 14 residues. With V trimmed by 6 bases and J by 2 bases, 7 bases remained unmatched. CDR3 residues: CASSPLAYTYEQYF. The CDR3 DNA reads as TGTGCCAGCAGCCCACTAGCGTATACCTACGAGCAGTACTTC.

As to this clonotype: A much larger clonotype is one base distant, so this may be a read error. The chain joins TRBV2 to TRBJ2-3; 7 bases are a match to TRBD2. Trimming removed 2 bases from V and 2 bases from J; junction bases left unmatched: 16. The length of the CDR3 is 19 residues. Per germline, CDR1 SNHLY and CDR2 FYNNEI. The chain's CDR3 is CASSETPRTGGRNTDTQYF. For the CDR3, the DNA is TGTGCCAGCAGTGAAACCCCTCGGACTGGCGGGAGAAACACAGATACGCAGTATTTT.